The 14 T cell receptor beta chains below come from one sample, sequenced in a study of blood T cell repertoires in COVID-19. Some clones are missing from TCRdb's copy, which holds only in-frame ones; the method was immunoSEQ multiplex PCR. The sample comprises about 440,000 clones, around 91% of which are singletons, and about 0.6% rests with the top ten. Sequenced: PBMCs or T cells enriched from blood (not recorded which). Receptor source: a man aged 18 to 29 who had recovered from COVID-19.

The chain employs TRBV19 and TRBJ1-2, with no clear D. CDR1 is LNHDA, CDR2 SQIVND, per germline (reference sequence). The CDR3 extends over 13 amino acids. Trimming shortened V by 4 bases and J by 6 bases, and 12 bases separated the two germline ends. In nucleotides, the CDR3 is TGTGCCAGTAGTAGTGCAGGAGGGAATGGCTACACCTTC. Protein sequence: CASSSAGGNGYTF.

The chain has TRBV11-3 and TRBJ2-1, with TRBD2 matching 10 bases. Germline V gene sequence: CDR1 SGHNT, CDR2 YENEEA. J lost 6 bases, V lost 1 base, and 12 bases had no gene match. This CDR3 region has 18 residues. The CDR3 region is CASSLGLAGLVGGNEQFF. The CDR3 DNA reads TGTGCCAGCAGCTTAGGACTAGCGGGCTTAGTAGGAGGCAATGAGCAGTTCTTC.

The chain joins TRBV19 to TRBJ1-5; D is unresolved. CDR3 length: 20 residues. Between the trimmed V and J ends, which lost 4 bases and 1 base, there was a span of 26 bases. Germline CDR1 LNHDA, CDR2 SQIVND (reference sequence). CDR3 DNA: TGTGCCAGTAGTACCGCCGCGGAGGCAACGGATTTGTCGAGCAATCAGCCCCAGCATTTT. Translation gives CASSTAAEATDLSSNQPQHF.

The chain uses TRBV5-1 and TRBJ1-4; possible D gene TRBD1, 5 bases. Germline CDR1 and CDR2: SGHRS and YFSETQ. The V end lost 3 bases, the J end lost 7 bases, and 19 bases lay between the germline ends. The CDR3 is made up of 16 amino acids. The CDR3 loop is CASSSSGGDFGEKLFF. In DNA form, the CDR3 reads TGCGCCAGCAGCTCGTCGGGAGGGGATTTTGGTGAAAAACTGTTTTTT.

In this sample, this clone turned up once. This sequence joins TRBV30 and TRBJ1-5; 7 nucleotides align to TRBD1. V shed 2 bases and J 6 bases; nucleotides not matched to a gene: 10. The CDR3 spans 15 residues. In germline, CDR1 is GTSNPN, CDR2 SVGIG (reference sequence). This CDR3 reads CAWSPRGGAGQPQHF. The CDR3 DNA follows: TGTGCCTGGAGTCCTAGAGGGGGCGCGGGTCAGCCCCAGCATTTT. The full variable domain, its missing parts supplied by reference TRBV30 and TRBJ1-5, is SQTIHQWPATLVQPVGSPLSLECTVEGTSNPNLYWYRQAAGRGLQLLFYSVGIGQISSEVPQNLSASRPQDRQFILSSKKLLLSDSGFYLCAWSPRGGAGQPQHFGDGTRLSIL.

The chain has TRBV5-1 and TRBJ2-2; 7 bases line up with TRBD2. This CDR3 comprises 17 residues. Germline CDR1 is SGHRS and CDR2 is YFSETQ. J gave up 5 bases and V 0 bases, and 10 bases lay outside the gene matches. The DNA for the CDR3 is TGCGCCAGCAGCTTGGCCGTCGGCGGGAGTCCAACCGGGGAGCTGTTTTTT. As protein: CASSLAVGGSPTGELFF.

The CDR3 DNA reads TGTGCCACGGGGGGGGACCTCTCTAACTATGGCTACACCTTC. Protein product: CATGGDLSNYGYTF. This chain joins TRBV10-3 and TRBJ1-2; a possible D gene is TRBD1 (5 bases). The V end was cut by 10 bases, the J end by 0 bases, with 15 bases between. The CDR3 runs to 14 residues. Looked up from germline, CDR1 is ENHRY and CDR2 is SYGVKD.

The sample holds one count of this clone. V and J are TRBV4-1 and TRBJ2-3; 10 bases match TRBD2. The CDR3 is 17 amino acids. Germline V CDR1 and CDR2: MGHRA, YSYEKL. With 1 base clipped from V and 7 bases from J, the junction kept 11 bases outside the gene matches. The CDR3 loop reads CASSQGVSGRASHTQYF. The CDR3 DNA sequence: TGCGCCAGCAGCCAAGGGGTGAGCGGGAGGGCCTCACATACGCAGTATTTT.

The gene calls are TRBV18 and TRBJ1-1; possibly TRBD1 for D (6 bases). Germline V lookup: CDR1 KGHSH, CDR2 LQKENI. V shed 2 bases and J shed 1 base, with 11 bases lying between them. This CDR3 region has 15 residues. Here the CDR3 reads CASSPRGTKNTEAFF. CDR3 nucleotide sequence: TGTGCCAGCTCACCAAGGGGGACTAAGAACACTGAAGCTTTCTTT.

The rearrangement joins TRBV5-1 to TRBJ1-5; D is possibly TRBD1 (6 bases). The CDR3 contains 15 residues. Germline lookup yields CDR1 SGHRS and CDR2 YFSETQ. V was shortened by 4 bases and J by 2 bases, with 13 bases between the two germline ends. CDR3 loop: CASSPTGMGNQPQHF. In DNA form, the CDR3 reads TGCGCCAGCAGCCCAACAGGGATGGGCAATCAGCCCCAGCATTTT.

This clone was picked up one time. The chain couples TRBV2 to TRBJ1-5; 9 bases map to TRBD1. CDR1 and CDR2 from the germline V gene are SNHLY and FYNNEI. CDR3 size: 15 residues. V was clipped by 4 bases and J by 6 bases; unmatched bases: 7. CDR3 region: CASSAGQGSGQPQHF. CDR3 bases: TGTGCCAGCAGTGCTGGACAGGGGTCGGGTCAGCCCCAGCATTTT.

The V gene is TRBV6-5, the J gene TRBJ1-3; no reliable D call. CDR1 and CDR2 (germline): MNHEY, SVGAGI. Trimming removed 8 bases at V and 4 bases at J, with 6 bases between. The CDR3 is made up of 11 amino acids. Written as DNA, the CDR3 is TGTGCCAGCTTCGGGGGAAACACCATATATTTT. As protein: CASFGGNTIYF.

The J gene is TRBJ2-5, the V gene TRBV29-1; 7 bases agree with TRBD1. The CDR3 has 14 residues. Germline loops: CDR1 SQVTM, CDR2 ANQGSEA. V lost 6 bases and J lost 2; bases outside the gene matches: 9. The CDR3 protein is CSVTSPGGQETQYF. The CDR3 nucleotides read TGCAGCGTCACTAGTCCAGGGGGTCAAGAGACCCAGTACTTC.

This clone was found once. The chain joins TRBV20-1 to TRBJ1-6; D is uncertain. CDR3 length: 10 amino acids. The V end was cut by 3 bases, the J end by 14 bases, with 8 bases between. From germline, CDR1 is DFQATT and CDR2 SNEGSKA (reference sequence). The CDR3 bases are TGCAGTGCTAGCTCTGAGACCCTCCACTTT. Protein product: CSASSETLHF.